Listed below are T cell receptor beta chains from one sample, sequenced in a study of cytomegalovirus exposure and HLA in healthy donors. Profiled with immunoSEQ multiplex PCR; TCRdb holds only in-frame clones, not every one. The data hold fewer than 150,000 clones, with about 74% observed a single time. The specimen was PBMCs. The receptors shown here come from a man aged 25-45 years in good health and CMV-seronegative. The CDR3 runs from the conserved cysteine through the conserved F or W. The order of the fields is clone size, J gene, D gene, CDR3 length, V gene, CDR3 DNA, CDR3 protein. A D gene is named only where the DNA matches it firmly. The size of a clone is reported for some rows only, either as once, few or many, or as a class for expanded clones.

-,TRBJ2-2,TRBD1,14,TRBV7-9,TGTGCCAGCAGCCGACAGGGGAGCACCGGGGAGCTGTTTTTT,CASSRQGSTGELFF
-,TRBJ2-5,-,17,TRBV19,TGTGCCAGTAGCCCCGGTTTCAGGGGAATTAGCCAAGAGACCCAGTACTTC,CASSPGFRGISQETQYF
few,TRBJ2-7,TRBD2,15,TRBV13,TGTGCCAGCAGACAGAAGGGAGGGGTCGGCTACGAGCAGTACTTC,CASRQKGGVGYEQYF
-,TRBJ1-2,-,15,TRBV7-8,TGTGCCAGCAGCTCCGAAAACAGGCTCAACTATGGCTACACCTTC,CASSSENRLNYGYTF
-,TRBJ2-5,-,15,TRBV7-2,TGTGCCAGCAGCCCCAGACAGGATCCCCAAGAGACCCAGTACTTC,CASSPRQDPQETQYF
-,TRBJ2-7,-,20,TRBV5-1,TGCGCCAGCAGCTTGGAACCGGGACCGCGGCGCGGGAAGAACACCTACGAGCAGTACTTC,CASSLEPGPRRGKNTYEQYF
once,TRBJ2-3,-,17,TRBV7-6,TGTGCCAGCAGCTTAGTTCTGGGGCCAAATCGAGCAGATACGCAGTATTTT,CASSLVLGPNRADTQYF
-,TRBJ2-7,-,15,TRBV6-1,TGTGCCAGCAAAATCTCAGGGCAACGGGCCTACGAGCAGTACTTC,CASKISGQRAYEQYF
-,TRBJ2-7,TRBD1,14,TRBV10-1,TGCGCCAGCAGTGATCCCGGGACAGGGGGCGAGCAGTACTTC,CASSDPGTGGEQYF
once,TRBJ2-7,-,17,TRBV9,TGTGCCAGCAGCGTAGCCCCCTCAGGGTCCGGGGGACTTGCTCAGTACTTC,CASSVAPSGSGGLAQYF
-,TRBJ2-1,TRBD2,15,TRBV28,TGTGCCAGCATTCCAGCGGGAGAGGGCTACAATGAGCAGTTCTTC,CASIPAGEGYNEQFF
-,TRBJ1-1,-,16,TRBV25-1,TGTGCCGGCAGTCCTAGGGAGGGGGACATGAACACTGAAGCCTTCTTT,CAGSPREGDMNTEAFF
few,TRBJ2-1,TRBD2,15,TRBV5-1,TGCGCCAGCAGCTTGGAGACTAGCGGATACAATGAGCAGTTCTTC,CASSLETSGYNEQFF
-,TRBJ1-3,TRBD1,13,TRBV6-5,TGTGCCAGCAGAGGGACAGAAGGAAACACCATATATTTT,CASRGTEGNTIYF
-,TRBJ2-2,TRBD2,16,TRBV4-1,TGCGCCAGCAGCCAAGATACCCTAGCGGGAGCCGGGGAGCTGTTTTTT,CASSQDTLAGAGELFF
-,TRBJ2-2,TRBD2,15,TRBV10-3,TGTGCCATCAGTCCGGGACTAGCGGGCACCGGGGAGCTGTTTTTT,CAISPGLAGTGELFF
-,TRBJ1-2,-,17,TRBV27,TGTGCCAGCAGTACCTCGGAGTATCACATCCGAAACTATGGCTACACCTTC,CASSTSEYHIRNYGYTF
-,TRBJ2-7,TRBD1,13,TRBV6-5,TGTGCCAGCAGTTTGGACAGGACCTACGAGCAGTACTTC,CASSLDRTYEQYF
-,TRBJ2-3,-,14,TRBV6-1,TGTGCCAGCAGTGTCGTGGGAGAGGCAGATACGCAGTATTTT,CASSVVGEADTQYF
-,TRBJ2-7,TRBD1,13,TRBV6-5,TGTGCCAGCAGACGGACAGGGGGCTACGAGCAGTACTTC,CASRRTGGYEQYF
-,TRBJ2-3,TRBD2,14,TRBV5-6,TGTGCCAGCAGCTCTAGCGGGAGATATGATACGCAGTATTTT,CASSSSGRYDTQYF
-,TRBJ1-2,-,13,TRBV9,TGTGCCAGCAGCCCGGCAGGAGGATATGGCTACACCTTC,CASSPAGGYGYTF
-,TRBJ2-1,TRBD2,14,TRBV7-8,TGTGCCACCGGACTAGCGGGAAGGTACAATGAGCAGTTCTTC,CATGLAGRYNEQFF
few,TRBJ1-5,TRBD1,15,TRBV9,TGTGCCAGCAGCGTGGGGGGACAGGGTGAACAGCCCCAGCATTTT,CASSVGGQGEQPQHF
once,TRBJ2-7,TRBD1,14,TRBV5-1,TGCGCCAGCAGGTTAGGGACAGGGGGCTACGAGCAGTACTTC,CASRLGTGGYEQYF
-,TRBJ1-2,-,15,TRBV10-3,TGTGCCATCAGTGAGAATGGTCAGGATGTATATGGCTACACCTTC,CAISENGQDVYGYTF
few,TRBJ1-5,TRBD1,15,TRBV28,TGTGCCAGCAGTCCAGGACAGGGGGCTTGGCAGCCCCAGCATTTT,CASSPGQGAWQPQHF
once,TRBJ2-7,TRBD2,14,TRBV6-1,TGTGCCAGCACCGCCGGGACTACGAGACACGAGCAGTACTTC,CASTAGTTRHEQYF
-,TRBJ2-7,TRBD2,13,TRBV29-1,TGCAGCGTGGGCCGACTAGCGTACTACGAGCAGTACTTC,CSVGRLAYYEQYF
-,TRBJ2-7,TRBD1,14,TRBV7-9,TGTGCCAGCAGCCCGGGACAGGAGCTCTACGAGCAGTACTTC,CASSPGQELYEQYF
-,TRBJ2-7,TRBD2,16,TRBV7-8,TGTGCCAGCAGCTCCAGGGCACTAGCGGGAGTCTCCGAGCAGTACTTC,CASSSRALAGVSEQYF
-,TRBJ1-1,TRBD1,12,TRBV28,TGTGCCAGCACCACCCAGACAGGGGAAGCTTTCTTT,CASTTQTGEAFF
-,TRBJ2-7,-,13,TRBV7-9,TGTGCCAGCAGCTTAGCCTCTACCTACGAGCAGTACTTC,CASSLASTYEQYF
-,TRBJ1-5,TRBD1,15,TRBV25-1,TGTGCCAGCAGTGGAACCACAGGGGGCGATCAGCCCCAGCATTTT,CASSGTTGGDQPQHF
few,TRBJ1-6,-,15,TRBV9,TGTGCCAGCAGTCTCGCCGGGGGAGGTAATTCACCCCTCCACTTT,CASSLAGGGNSPLHF
-,TRBJ2-7,-,14,TRBV6-5,TGTGCCAGCAGTTACTCCCGGAGCTCCTACGAGCAGTACTTC,CASSYSRSSYEQYF
few,TRBJ1-2,-,11,TRBV6-6,TGTGCCAGCAGTCAGGGCTATGGCTACACCTTC,CASSQGYGYTF
once,TRBJ1-4,TRBD1,15,TRBV27,TGTGCCAGCAGTGCGTGGACAGGGGGCGATGAAAAACTGTTTTTT,CASSAWTGGDEKLFF
-,TRBJ2-1,-,15,TRBV5-4,TGTGCCAGCAGGGGGGGCGGGAGCCAAAACAATGAGCAGTTCTTC,CASRGGGSQNNEQFF
-,TRBJ1-5,-,13,TRBV10-2,TGCGCCAGCAGTGAGTCCTACAATCAGCCCCAGCATTTT,CASSESYNQPQHF
-,TRBJ2-3,TRBD2,16,TRBV18,TGTGCCAGCTCACCCCAAGCGGGATCCCGCACAGATACGCAGTATTTT,CASSPQAGSRTDTQYF
-,TRBJ2-7,TRBD1,14,TRBV10-1,TGCGCCAGCAGTGAGATGGGACAGCCCTACGAGCAGTACTTC,CASSEMGQPYEQYF
once,TRBJ2-1,TRBD2,14,TRBV5-4,TGTGCCAGCAGCTTACCGGGACTAGACAATGAGCAGTTCTTC,CASSLPGLDNEQFF
-,TRBJ2-3,TRBD2,16,TRBV9,TGTGCCAGCAGCGTAGGGGTCGGCGGGAGGACAGATACGCAGTATTTT,CASSVGVGGRTDTQYF
-,TRBJ2-3,TRBD1,17,TRBV28,TGTGCCAGCAGGTTGGCTGTTAAGGACAGGGGTACAGATACGCAGTATTTT,CASRLAVKDRGTDTQYF
-,TRBJ2-5,TRBD1,14,TRBV9,TGTGCCAGCAGCTTCACAGGGGTAGGGGAGACCCAGTACTTC,CASSFTGVGETQYF
-,TRBJ2-3,-,13,TRBV7-8,TGTGCCAGCACCTTGCGGGGTGTGGATACGCAGTATTTT,CASTLRGVDTQYF
-,TRBJ1-2,-,10,TRBV30,TGTGCCTTCGCGGAAGGCGGGTTCACCTTC,CAFAEGGFTF
few,TRBJ2-7,TRBD1,14,TRBV27,TGTGCCAGCAGTTGGAACAGGGGATCCTACGAGCAGTACTTC,CASSWNRGSYEQYF
-,TRBJ1-1,TRBD1,14,TRBV2,TGTGCCAGCATCCTAGGACAGGGAAACACTGAAGCTTTCTTT,CASILGQGNTEAFF
once,TRBJ2-1,-,13,TRBV5-1,TGCGCCAGCAGACAGACCATCGAGAATGAGCAGTTCTTC,CASRQTIENEQFF